This entry is about one TCR beta chain. Its antigen has not been determined. No much larger clonotype is one base removed from it; base qualities were not supplied. The sample originates from a study of blood T cell repertoires in COVID-19 (dated by TCRdb to the early 2020s). In the study overall: The collaborator samples originated in the United States, Italy and Spain and spanned the acute and convalescent phases of COVID-19. The material from the prospective study consisted of cDNA or gDNA derived from T cells, B-cell-depleted T cells, or PBMCs. Subjects who had been exposed to COVID-19, were actively infected with it, or had recovered from it provided the deeply sampled blood TCRbeta repertoires that made up the dataset. The repertoires were released in a freely available public database meant as a resource for research on the immune response to SARS-CoV-2. Samples were obtained from the ongoing ImmuneRACE study (first 160 participants) and from some 1,200 subjects provided by 6 global collaborators. A de-identified subject ID, COVID-19 status, age in years and sex were almost always included in the sample metadata. Where HLA class I and class II types were available, the types were taken from metadata supplied by the sample provider, not from assay-based typing.

Collaborating institutions collected whole blood in K2EDTA tubes following their own protocols. For TCRbeta analysis, collaborators shipped samples in one of three forms: frozen whole blood, isolated PBMCs, or DNA extracted from either of those sample types. TCRbeta CDR3 regions were amplified from genomic DNA using the immunoSEQ Assay, a bias-controlled multiplex PCR. As for the original processing: Within the assay, amplification of reference gene primers was used to estimate how many nucleated cells each sample contained. To quantify the absolute abundance of each unique TCRbeta CDR3 rearrangement, sequence reads were collapsed and filtered. Productive Simpson clonality was computed per sample as the square root of Simpson's diversity index over productive rearrangements. The immuneACCESS repertoire file appears here via TCRdb, limited to in-frame rearrangements. These files lack a portion of the clones; in checked studies, under half of the deficit traces to unresolved V genes, and the cause of the others is not known. Clone size and the V and J calls come from that table; the DNA yielded D and trimming. This sample has approximately 220,000 clones in its table, and under 90% of those were observed once. The ten largest clones capture around 2.3% of the sample.

CDR1 and CDR2 were assigned from the germline V gene as KGHSH and LQKENI. Relative to germline, V is 4 bases shorter and J is 4 bases shorter, with 11 bases between their ends. Counted from cysteine to phenylalanine, this CDR3 has 15 amino acids. Here the CDR3 DNA is all that survives: 45 bases in frame from base 1. Study-wide conclusions, independent of this receptor: The amount of clinical and demographic metadata varied by source and participant and was provided uncurated.

The sample comprised peripheral blood. The sequence was collected from a woman aged 35 to 49 with active or convalescent COVID-19. The sequence links TRBV18 to TRBJ2-6, with no D gene named confidently. The CDR3 region has the sequence CASSLVRAGANVLTF. The DNA sequence is TGTGCCAGCTCACTCGTACGTGCGGGGGCCAACGTCCTGACTTTC.